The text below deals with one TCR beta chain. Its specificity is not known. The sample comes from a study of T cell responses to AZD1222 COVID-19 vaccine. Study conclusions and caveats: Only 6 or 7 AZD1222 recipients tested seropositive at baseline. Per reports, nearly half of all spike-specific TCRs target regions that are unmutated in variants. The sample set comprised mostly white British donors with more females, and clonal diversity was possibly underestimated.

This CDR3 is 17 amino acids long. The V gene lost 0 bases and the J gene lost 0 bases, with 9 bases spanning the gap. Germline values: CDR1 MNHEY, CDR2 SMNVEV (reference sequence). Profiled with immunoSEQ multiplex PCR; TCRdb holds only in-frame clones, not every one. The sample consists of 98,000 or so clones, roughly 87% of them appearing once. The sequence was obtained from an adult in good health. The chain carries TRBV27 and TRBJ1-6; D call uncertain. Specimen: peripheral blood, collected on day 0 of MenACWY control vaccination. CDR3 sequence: CASSLSRRSSYNSPLHF. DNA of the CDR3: TGTGCCAGCAGTTTATCGAGGAGGAGCTCCTATAATTCACCCCTCCACTTT.